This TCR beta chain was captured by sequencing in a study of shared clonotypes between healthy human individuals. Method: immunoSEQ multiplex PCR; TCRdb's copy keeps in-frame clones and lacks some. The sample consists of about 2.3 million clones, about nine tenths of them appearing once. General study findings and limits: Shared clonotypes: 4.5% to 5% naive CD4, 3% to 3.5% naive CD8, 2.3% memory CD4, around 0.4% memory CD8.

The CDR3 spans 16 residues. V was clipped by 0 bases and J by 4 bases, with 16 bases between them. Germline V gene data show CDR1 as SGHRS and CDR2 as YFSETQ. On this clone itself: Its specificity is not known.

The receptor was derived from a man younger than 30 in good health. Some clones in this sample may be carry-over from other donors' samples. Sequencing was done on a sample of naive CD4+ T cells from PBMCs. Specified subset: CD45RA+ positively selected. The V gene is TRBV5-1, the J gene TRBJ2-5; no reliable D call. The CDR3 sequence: CASSLVGSSLTETQYF. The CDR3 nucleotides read TGCGCCAGCAGCTTGGTCGGCAGCTCCTTAACAGAGACCCAGTACTTC.